The 21 T cell receptor beta chains presented below share a single source sample, sequenced in a study of response to subunit inactivated influenza vaccine. A single record per CDR3 protein comes from TCRdb applying MiXCR to the RT-PCR reads. The sample includes hundreds of thousands of distinct CDR3 sequences, 10% to 11% of them seen just once. Source: PBMCs from blood, taken around seven weeks after vaccination. The receptors were gathered from a man aged 50 to 60 who received an inactivated influenza vaccine.

The rearrangement links TRBV5-1 to TRBJ2-7, with 8 bases identical to TRBD1. Germline V CDR1 and CDR2: SGHRS, YFSETQ. This CDR3 is built from 14 residues. Trimming cost V 1 base and J 3 bases; bases outside gene matches: 3. The chain's CDR3 is CASSLSGGGYEQYF. DNA for the CDR3: TGCGCCAGCAGCTTGTCAGGGGGCGGCTACGAGCAGTACTTC.

The chain couples TRBV18 to TRBJ1-5; TRBD1 might be the D (5 bases). The CDR3 spans 13 residues. The V gene's germline CDR1 is KGHSH and CDR2 LQKENI. Trimming shortened V by 2 bases and J by 14 bases, and 16 bases separated the two germline ends. The CDR3: CASSPSGPGEEHF. The CDR3 nucleotides read TGTGCCAGCTCACCATCGGGCCCGGGGGAGGAGCATTTT.

The V gene is TRBV7-2, the J gene TRBJ2-3; no definite D call. V gave up 5 bases and J gave up 2 bases, with 17 bases separating them. The germline V gene has CDR1 SGHTA and CDR2 FQGNSA. This CDR3 has 16 residues. As DNA, the CDR3 is TGTGCCAGCAGCCCCCCTCGCGGTCGGGCCACAGATACGCAGTATTTT. Its protein product is CASSPPRGRATDTQYF.

The sample holds a few counts of this clonotype. The gene calls are TRBV28 and TRBJ2-2; D tentatively fits TRBD1 or TRBD2 (5 bases each). V dropped 5 bases and J dropped 0 bases, with 13 bases sitting between them. Per germline, CDR1 MDHEN and CDR2 SYDVKM. The length of the CDR3 is 16 residues. The CDR3 DNA reads as TGTGCCAGCAGTCCTTTGGGACGGACGAACACCGGGGAGCTGTTTTTT. This gives the protein CASSPLGRTNTGELFF. The variable domain in full, completed from reference TRBV28 and TRBJ2-2, reads DVKVTQSSRYLVKRTGEKVFLECVQDMDHENMFWYRQDPGLGLRLIYFSYDVKMKEKGDIPEGYSVSREKKERFSLILESASTNQTSMYLCASSPLGRTNTGELFFGEGSRLTVL.

This clonotype was seen many times. The gene calls are TRBV20-1 and TRBJ1-2; D may be TRBD1 (5 bases). Germline assignment: CDR1 DFQATT and CDR2 SNEGSKA (reference sequence). The CDR3 runs 14 residues. Deletions cut 6 bases from V and 5 bases from J, with 19 bases between. DNA of the CDR3: TGCAGTGCCGACCCTTCAGGGAAAGGGTATGGCTACACCTTC. Protein: CSADPSGKGYGYTF.

This rearrangement joins TRBV7-9 to TRBJ2-7; D is uncertain. Germline assignment: CDR1 SEHNR and CDR2 FQNEAQ (reference sequence). V dropped 3 bases and J dropped 2 bases, with 5 bases sitting between them. CDR3 length: 12 amino acids. CDR3 DNA: TGTGCCAGCAGCTTTACAGCCTACGAGCAGTACTTC. This gives the protein CASSFTAYEQYF.

In its sample, this clonotype was seen many times. The chain joins TRBV7-9 to TRBJ2-7, with TRBD1 matching over 7 bases. CDR3 length: 14 amino acids. Looked up from germline, CDR1 is SEHNR and CDR2 is FQNEAQ (reference sequence). J lost 6 bases, V lost 5 bases, and 10 bases had no gene match. CDR3 region: CASSPPGTEGEQYF. As DNA, the CDR3 is TGTGCCAGCAGCCCACCCGGGACAGAAGGCGAGCAGTACTTC.

This clonotype was observed a handful of times. The V and J genes are TRBV5-1 and TRBJ2-7; D is undetermined. Trimming removed 0 bases from V and 3 bases from J, with 13 bases in between. Looked up from germline, CDR1 is SGHRS and CDR2 is YFSETQ. The CDR3 is 15 residues long. The CDR3 is CASSLGTANHYEQYF. The CDR3 nucleotides are TGCGCCAGCAGCTTGGGAACGGCCAATCACTACGAGCAGTACTTC.

This clonotype came up many times. This chain uses TRBV29-1 with TRBJ2-1, with D possibly matching TRBD1 (5 bases). The CDR3 is 13 amino acids. Germline CDR1 reads SQVTM; CDR2 reads ANQGSEA. V was shortened by 7 bases and J by 0 bases, with 10 bases between the two germline ends. The CDR3 DNA is TGCAGCGCTACAGGTAGCTCCTACAATGAGCAGTTCTTC. Its translation: CSATGSSYNEQFF.

The chain combines TRBV6-1 with TRBJ2-1, with 12 positions matching TRBD1. V gave up 6 bases and J gave up 1 base; unmatched junction bases: 10. Germline CDR1 and CDR2: MNHNS and SASEGT. The CDR3 is 18 residues long. The CDR3 is CASRSGTGGLLSYNEQFF. The CDR3 DNA sequence: TGTGCCAGCAGGTCCGGGACAGGGGGCTTACTTTCCTACAATGAGCAGTTCTTC.

This clonotype appeared a few times. This chain links TRBV4-2 with TRBJ2-3; TRBD2 matches 8 bases. The V gene's germline CDR1 is LGHNA and CDR2 YNFKEQ. The CDR3 totals 18 residues. V dropped 6 bases and J dropped 6; count of bases not matched to a gene: 20. The CDR3 coding sequence is TGTGCCAGCAGTCATCAAGGACTAACGGGAGGGAGTGATGATACGCAGTATTTT. It codes for CASSHQGLTGGSDDTQYF.

This clonotype has just a few counts. The genes are TRBV6-2 or TRBV6-3 and TRBJ2-2, with D unclear. CDR1 is MNHEY and CDR2 is SVGEGT in the germline V gene. V lost 1 base, J lost 4 bases, and 4 bases lay in between. The CDR3 contains 13 residues. The DNA for the CDR3 is TGTGCCAGCAGTTACTACGGCACCGGGGAGCTGTTTTTT. Residues: CASSYYGTGELFF.

This clonotype was seen at least ten times. The chain links TRBV7-2 to TRBJ2-5, with D uncertain. The germline CDR1 and CDR2 sequences are SGHTA and FQGNSA. V lost 5 bases to trimming and J lost 2 bases, with 12 bases between them. This CDR3 has 14 residues. This CDR3 is CASSRQRVQETQYF. The CDR3 bases are TGTGCCAGCAGCCGCCAGCGAGTACAAGAGACCCAGTACTTC.

This clonotype was observed a few times. This chain links TRBV4-3 with TRBJ2-7, with 11 nucleotides matching TRBD2. The CDR3 is 16 residues long. Germline V gene sequence: CDR1 LGHNA, CDR2 YSLEER. Trimming at V came to 0 bases and at J to 4 bases, leaving 5 bases not matched to a gene. The CDR3 DNA is TGCGCCAGCAGCCAAGATGGTACTAGCGGGAGTTACGAGCAGTACTTC. This encodes CASSQDGTSGSYEQYF.

This clonotype was recorded at least ten times. V and J are TRBV20-1 and TRBJ2-5; D is perhaps TRBD2 (6 bases). The CDR3 contains 15 residues. The germline gives CDR1 DFQATT, CDR2 SNEGSKA (reference sequence). V was clipped by 1 base and J by 5 bases, with 17 bases between them. CDR3 DNA: TGCAGTGCTAGAGTTGGACCCCCGGGGAGGGAGACCCAGTACTTC. This translates into CSARVGPPGRETQYF.

This clonotype occurred many times. V gene TRBV29-1 combines with J gene TRBJ2-1, with D possibly being TRBD1 or TRBD2 (5 bases each). Germline-derived CDR1 and CDR2 are SQVTM and ANQGSEA. This CDR3 spans 12 amino acids. V was trimmed by 5 bases and J by 9 bases, leaving 14 bases between them. The chain's CDR3 is CSVLQGVSEQFF. The CDR3 DNA sequence: TGCAGCGTTTTGCAGGGAGTTTCTGAGCAGTTCTTC.

This clonotype was detected many times. In DNA form, the CDR3 reads TGCGCCAGCCGGGGGACAGGGGGCCACAATGAGCAGTTCTTC. Translation: CASRGTGGHNEQFF. The chain links TRBV5-1 to TRBJ2-1; 12 bases are a match to TRBD1. The length of the CDR3 is 14 residues. The V and J ends lost 7 bases and 5 bases, in that order; junction bases with no gene match: 4. Germline loops: CDR1 SGHRS, CDR2 YFSETQ.

The genes are TRBV7-2 and TRBJ1-1; D call uncertain. V was shortened by 5 bases and J by 8 bases, with 15 bases between the two germline ends. CDR3 length: 13 residues. Germline-derived CDR1 and CDR2 are SGHTA and FQGNSA. CDR3 loop: CASSVHHIAEAFF. CDR3 nucleotides: TGTGCCAGCAGCGTACACCACATCGCCGAAGCTTTCTTT. Filled out from reference TRBV7-2 and TRBJ1-1, the complete variable domain reads GAGVSQSPSNKVTEKGKDVELRCDPISGHTALYWYRQSLGQGLEFLIYFQGNSAPDKSGLPSDRFSAERTGGSVSTLTIQRTQQEDSAVYLCASSVHHIAEAFFGQGTRLTVV.

This clonotype has ten or more counts. This sequence joins TRBV2 and TRBJ1-2; no reliable D call. The CDR3 extends over 14 amino acids. Germline CDR1 SNHLY, CDR2 FYNNEI. The V and J ends lost 6 bases and 4 bases respectively, with 15 bases between them. The CDR3 bases are TGTGCCAGCAGAGTACTGACGCCGGGCTATGGCTACACCTTC. Amino acid sequence: CASRVLTPGYGYTF.

This chain links TRBV6-5 with TRBJ2-1; the D gene is possibly TRBD2 (5 bases). From germline, CDR1 is MNHEY and CDR2 SVGAGI. This CDR3 is 14 amino acids long. V shed 6 bases and J shed 5 bases, with 14 bases lying between them. DNA of the CDR3: TGTGCCAGCAGGGACTCTCGGATGAACAATGAGCAGTTCTTC. It specifies CASRDSRMNNEQFF.

This clonotype was seen only once. The chain recombines TRBV29-1 with TRBJ2-7, with D unclear. Germline lookup yields CDR1 SQVTM and CDR2 ANQGSEA. This CDR3 contains 13 residues. Trimming took 4 bases from V and 4 from J, leaving 14 bases between them. The CDR3 sequence: CSVVQLLLYEQYF. The CDR3 DNA reads TGCAGCGTTGTGCAGCTCCTTCTTTACGAGCAGTACTTC.